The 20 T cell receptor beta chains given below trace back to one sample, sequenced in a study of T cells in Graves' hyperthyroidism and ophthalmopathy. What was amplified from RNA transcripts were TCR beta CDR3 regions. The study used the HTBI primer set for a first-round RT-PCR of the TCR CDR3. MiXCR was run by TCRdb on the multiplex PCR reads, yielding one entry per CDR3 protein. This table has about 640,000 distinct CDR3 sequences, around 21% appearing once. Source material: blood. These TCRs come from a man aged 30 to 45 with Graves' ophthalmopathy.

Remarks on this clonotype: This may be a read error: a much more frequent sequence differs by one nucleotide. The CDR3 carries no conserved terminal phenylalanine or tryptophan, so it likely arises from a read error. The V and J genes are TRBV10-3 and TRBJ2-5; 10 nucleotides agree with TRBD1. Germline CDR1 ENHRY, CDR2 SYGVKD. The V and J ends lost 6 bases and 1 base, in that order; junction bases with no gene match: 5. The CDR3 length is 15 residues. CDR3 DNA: TGTGCCATCAGACCGGGACAGGGGTCCCAAGAGACCCAGTACCTC. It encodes CAIRPGQGSQETQYL.

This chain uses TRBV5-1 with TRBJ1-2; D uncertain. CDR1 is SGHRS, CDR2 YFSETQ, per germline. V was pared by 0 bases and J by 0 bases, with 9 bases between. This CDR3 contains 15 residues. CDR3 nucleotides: TGCGCCAGCAGCTTGGGAGATGTAGCTAACTATGGCTACACCTTC. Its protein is CASSLGDVANYGYTF.

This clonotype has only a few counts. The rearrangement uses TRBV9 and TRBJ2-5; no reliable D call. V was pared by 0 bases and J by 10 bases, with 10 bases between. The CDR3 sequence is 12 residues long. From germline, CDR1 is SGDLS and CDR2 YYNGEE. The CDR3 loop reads CASSVGFGDQYF. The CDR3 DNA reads TGTGCCAGCAGCGTAGGGTTCGGTGACCAGTACTTC.

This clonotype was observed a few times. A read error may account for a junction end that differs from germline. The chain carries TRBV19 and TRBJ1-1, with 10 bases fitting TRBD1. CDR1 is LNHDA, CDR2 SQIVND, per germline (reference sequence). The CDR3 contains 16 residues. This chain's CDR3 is CASGNWDRGENTEAFF. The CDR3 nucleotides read TGTGCCAGTGGAAACTGGGACAGGGGAGAGAACACTGAGGCTTTCTTT.

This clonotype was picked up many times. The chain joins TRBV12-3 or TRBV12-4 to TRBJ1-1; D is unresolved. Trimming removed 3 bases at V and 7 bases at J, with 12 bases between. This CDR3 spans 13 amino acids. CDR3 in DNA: TGTGCCAGCAGTTTCCACGGACTGAATGAAGCTTTCTTT. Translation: CASSFHGLNEAFF.

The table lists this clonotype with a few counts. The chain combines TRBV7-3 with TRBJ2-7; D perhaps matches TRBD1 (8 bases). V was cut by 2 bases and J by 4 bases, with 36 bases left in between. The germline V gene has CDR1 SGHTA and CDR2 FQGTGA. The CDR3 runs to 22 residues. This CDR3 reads CASSLLCGGQDIKAGASYEQYF. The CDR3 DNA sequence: TGTGCCAGCAGCTTATTGTGCGGGGGACAGGATATCAAGGCGGGAGCTAGTTACGAGCAGTACTTC.

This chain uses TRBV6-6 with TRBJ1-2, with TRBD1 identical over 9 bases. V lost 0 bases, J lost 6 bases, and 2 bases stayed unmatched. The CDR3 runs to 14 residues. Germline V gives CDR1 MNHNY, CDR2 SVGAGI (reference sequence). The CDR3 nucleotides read TGTGCCAGCAGTTACTCGGGACAGGGAAATGGCTACACCTTC. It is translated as CASSYSGQGNGYTF.

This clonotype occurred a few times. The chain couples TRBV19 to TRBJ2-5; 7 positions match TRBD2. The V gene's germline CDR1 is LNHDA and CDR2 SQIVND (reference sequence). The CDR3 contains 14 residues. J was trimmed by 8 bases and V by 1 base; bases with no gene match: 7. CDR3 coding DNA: TGTGCCAGTAGTATAGTCGGGAGGATTGATACCCAGTACTTC. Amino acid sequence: CASSIVGRIDTQYF.

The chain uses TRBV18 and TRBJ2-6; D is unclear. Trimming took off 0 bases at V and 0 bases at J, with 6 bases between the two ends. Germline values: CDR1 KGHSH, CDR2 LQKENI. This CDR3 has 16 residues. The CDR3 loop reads CASSPPISSGANVLTF. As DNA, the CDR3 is TGTGCCAGCTCACCACCAATCAGCTCTGGGGCCAACGTCCTGACTTTC.

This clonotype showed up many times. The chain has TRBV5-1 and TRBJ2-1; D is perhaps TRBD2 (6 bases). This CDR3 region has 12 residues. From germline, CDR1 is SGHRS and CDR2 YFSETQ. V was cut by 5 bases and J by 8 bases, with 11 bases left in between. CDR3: CASSGGRDEQFF. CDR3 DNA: TGCGCCAGCAGTGGGGGGAGAGATGAGCAGTTCTTC.

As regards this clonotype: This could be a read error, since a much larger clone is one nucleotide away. The CDR3 DNA reads TGTGCCAGCAGCATTAGTGGGGGCCGCGAGCAGTACTTC. Translation: CASSISGGREQYF. The chain couples TRBV11-2 to TRBJ2-7; possibly TRBD1 for D (6 bases). Germline assignment: CDR1 SGHAT and CDR2 FQNNGV. The CDR3 covers 13 residues. V lost 5 bases and J lost 6, with 14 bases in between.

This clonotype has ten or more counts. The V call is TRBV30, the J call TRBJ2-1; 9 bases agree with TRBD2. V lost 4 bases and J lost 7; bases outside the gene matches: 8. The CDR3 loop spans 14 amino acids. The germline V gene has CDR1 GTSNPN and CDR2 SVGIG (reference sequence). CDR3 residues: CAWTSGVPGNEQFF. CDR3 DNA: TGTGCCTGGACTAGCGGGGTACCCGGGAATGAGCAGTTCTTC.

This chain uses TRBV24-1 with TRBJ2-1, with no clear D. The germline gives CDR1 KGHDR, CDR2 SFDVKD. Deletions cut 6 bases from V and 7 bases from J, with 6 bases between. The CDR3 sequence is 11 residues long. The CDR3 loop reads CATSSGNEQFF. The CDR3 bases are TGTGCCACCAGTTCCGGGAATGAGCAGTTCTTC.

CDR3 in DNA: TGTGCCAGCAGTTTCGGTCCAGGGCGTGAGACCCAGTACTTC. Translation: CASSFGPGRETQYF. The rearrangement uses TRBV6-2 or TRBV6-3 and TRBJ2-5, with a possible D match to TRBD1 (5 bases). CDR1 MNHEY and CDR2 SVGEGT come from the germline V gene. V lost 4 bases and J 5 bases, leaving 14 bases between the germline ends. The CDR3 contains 14 residues.

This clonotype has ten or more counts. CDR3: CASSLERRRMSTEAFF. CDR3 nucleotide sequence: TGTGCCAGCAGCTTAGAGCGTCGGCGGATGTCCACTGAAGCTTTCTTT. This chain links TRBV7-6 with TRBJ1-1; D gene unclear. Between the trimmed V and J ends, which lost 1 base and 4 bases, there was a span of 16 bases. In germline, CDR1 is SGHVS, CDR2 FNYEAQ. This CDR3 has 16 residues.

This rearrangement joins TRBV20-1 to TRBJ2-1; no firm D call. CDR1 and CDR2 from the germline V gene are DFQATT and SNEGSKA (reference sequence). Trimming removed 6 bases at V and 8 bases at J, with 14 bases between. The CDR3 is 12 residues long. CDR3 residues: CSARGVSDEQFF. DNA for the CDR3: TGCAGTGCCCGTGGGGTCTCGGATGAGCAGTTCTTC.

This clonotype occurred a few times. CDR3 DNA: TGTGCCACCAGTGATGGTACTTATAATTCACCCCTCCACTTT. It translates to CATSDGTYNSPLHF. The rearrangement joins TRBV24-1 to TRBJ1-6; D unclear. There are 14 residues in the CDR3. The germline V and J ends were trimmed by 3 bases and 4 bases, with 6 bases remaining between them. CDR1 and CDR2 (germline): KGHDR, SFDVKD.

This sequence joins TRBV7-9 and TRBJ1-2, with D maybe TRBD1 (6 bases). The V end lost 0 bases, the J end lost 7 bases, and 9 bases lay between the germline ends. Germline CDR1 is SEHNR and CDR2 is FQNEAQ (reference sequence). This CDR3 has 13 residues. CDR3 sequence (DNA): TGTGCCAGCAGCTTAGCACAGGGTGGTGGCTACACCTTC. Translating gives CASSLAQGGGYTF.

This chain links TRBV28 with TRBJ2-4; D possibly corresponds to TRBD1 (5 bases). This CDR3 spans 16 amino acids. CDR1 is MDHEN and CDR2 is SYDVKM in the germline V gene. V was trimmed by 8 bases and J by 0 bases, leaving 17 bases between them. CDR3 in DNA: TGTGCCAGCGGGATCGGGCAGGGTTTAGCCAAAAACATTCAGTACTTC. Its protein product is CASGIGQGLAKNIQYF. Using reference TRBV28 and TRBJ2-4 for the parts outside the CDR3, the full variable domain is DVKVTQSSRYLVKRTGEKVFLECVQDMDHENMFWYRQDPGLGLRLIYFSYDVKMKEKGDIPEGYSVSREKKERFSLILESASTNQTSMYLCASGIGQGLAKNIQYFGAGTRLSVL.

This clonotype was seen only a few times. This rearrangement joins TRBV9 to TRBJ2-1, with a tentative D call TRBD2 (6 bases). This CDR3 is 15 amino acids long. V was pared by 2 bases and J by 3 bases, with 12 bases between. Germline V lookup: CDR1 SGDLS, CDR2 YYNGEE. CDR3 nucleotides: TGTGCCAGCAGCGTGCGGGACGGGAACTACAATGAGCAGTTCTTC. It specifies CASSVRDGNYNEQFF.